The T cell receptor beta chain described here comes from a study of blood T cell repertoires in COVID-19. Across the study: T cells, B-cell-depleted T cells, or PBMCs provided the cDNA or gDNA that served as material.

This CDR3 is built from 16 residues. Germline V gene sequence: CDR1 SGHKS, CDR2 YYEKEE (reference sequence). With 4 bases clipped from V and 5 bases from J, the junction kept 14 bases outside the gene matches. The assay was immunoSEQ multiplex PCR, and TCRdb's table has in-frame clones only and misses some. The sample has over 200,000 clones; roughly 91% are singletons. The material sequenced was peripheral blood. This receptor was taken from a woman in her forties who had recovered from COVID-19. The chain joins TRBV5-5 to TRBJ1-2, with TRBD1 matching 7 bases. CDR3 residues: CASSRGPTGTDYGYTF. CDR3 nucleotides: TGTGCCAGCAGCAGGGGGCCGACAGGAACGGATTATGGCTACACCTTC.